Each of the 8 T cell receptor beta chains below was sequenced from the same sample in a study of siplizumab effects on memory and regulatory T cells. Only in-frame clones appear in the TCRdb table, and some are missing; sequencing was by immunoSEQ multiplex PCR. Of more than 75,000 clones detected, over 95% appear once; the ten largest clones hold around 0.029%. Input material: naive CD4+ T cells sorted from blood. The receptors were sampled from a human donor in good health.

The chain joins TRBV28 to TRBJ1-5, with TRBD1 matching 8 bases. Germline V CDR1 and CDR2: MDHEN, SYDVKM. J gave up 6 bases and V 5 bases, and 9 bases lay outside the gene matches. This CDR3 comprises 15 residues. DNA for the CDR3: TGTGCCAGCAGTCCCTCCCAGGGGGCATTTCAGCCCCAGCATTTT. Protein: CASSPSQGAFQPQHF.

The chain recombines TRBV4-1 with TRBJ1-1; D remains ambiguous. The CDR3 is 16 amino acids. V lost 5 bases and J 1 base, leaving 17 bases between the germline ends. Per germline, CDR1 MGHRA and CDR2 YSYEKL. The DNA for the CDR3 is TGCGCCAGCAGCTCTGCCCCAATGTGGCGGAACACTGAAGCTTTCTTT. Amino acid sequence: CASSSAPMWRNTEAFF.

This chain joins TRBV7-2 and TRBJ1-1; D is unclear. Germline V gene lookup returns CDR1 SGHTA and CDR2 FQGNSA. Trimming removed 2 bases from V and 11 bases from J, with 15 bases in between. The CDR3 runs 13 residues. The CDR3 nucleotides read TGTGCCAGCAGCTTAAATAGGGAAGTACAGGCTTTCTTT. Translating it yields CASSLNREVQAFF.

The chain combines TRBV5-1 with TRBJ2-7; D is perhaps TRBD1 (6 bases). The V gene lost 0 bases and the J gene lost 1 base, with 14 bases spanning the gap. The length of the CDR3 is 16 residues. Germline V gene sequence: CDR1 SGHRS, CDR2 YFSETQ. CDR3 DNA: TGCGCCAGCAGCTTGGAGGCACAGGGCCTATCCTACGAGCAGTACTTC. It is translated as CASSLEAQGLSYEQYF.

The CDR3 spells CASSDVGETQYF. The CDR3 DNA sequence: TGTGCCAGCAGTGACGTCGGCGAGACCCAGTACTTC. This chain joins TRBV2 and TRBJ2-5; D not certain. V dropped 3 bases and J dropped 5 bases, with 7 bases sitting between them. This CDR3 has 12 amino acids. The germline V gene encodes CDR1 SNHLY and CDR2 FYNNEI.

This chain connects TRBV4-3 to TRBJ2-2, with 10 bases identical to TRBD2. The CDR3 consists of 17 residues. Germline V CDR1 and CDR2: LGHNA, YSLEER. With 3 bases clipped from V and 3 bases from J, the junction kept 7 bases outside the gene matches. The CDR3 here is CASSQQRGGIYTGELFF. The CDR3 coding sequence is TGCGCCAGCAGCCAGCAGCGGGGGGGCATCTACACCGGGGAGCTGTTTTTT.

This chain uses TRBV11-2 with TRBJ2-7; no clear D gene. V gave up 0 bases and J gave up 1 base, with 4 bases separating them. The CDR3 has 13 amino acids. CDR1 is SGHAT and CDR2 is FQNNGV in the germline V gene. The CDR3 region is CASSLEISYEQYF. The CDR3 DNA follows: TGTGCCAGCAGCTTAGAGATATCCTACGAGCAGTACTTC.

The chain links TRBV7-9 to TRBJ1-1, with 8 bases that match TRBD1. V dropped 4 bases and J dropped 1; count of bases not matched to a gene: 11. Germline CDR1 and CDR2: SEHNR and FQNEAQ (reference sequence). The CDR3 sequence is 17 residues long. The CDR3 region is CASSSTGTGGGNTEAFF. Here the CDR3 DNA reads TGTGCCAGCAGCTCGACCGGGACAGGAGGAGGGAACACTGAAGCTTTCTTT.